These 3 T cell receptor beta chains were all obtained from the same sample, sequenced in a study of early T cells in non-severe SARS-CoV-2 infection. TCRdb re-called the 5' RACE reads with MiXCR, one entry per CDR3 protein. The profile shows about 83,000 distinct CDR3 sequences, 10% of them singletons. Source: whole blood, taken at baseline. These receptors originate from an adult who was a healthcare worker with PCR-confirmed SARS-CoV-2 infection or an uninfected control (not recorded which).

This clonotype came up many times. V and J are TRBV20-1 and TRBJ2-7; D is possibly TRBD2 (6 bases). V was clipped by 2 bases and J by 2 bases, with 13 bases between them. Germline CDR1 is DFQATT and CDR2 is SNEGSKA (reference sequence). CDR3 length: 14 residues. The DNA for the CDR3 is TGCAGTGCTAGAAGTCGTAGCGGCACCTACGAGCAGTACTTC. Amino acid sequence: CSARSRSGTYEQYF.

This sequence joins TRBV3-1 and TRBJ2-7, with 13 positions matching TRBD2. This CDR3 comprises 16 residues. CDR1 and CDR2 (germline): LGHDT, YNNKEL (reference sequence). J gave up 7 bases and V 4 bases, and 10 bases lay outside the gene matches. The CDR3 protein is CASSRTSGRASGEQYF. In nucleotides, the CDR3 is TGTGCCAGCAGCCGTACTAGCGGGAGGGCCTCGGGGGAGCAGTACTTC.

Written as DNA, the CDR3 is TGCGCCAGCAGCCAAACCGGTGGGACAGTGAATGAAAAACTGTTTTTT. Amino acids: CASSQTGGTVNEKLFF. The chain uses TRBV4-1 and TRBJ1-4, with 7 bases that match TRBD1. J gave up 5 bases and V 2 bases, and 8 bases lay outside the gene matches. Per the germline V gene, CDR1 is MGHRA and CDR2 is YSYEKL. The length of the CDR3 is 16 residues.